This T cell receptor (beta chain) is from a study of blood T cell repertoires in COVID-19. On the study more broadly: Donors in the United States, Italy and Spain gave samples during acute or convalescent COVID-19.

Produced via immunoSEQ multiplex PCR; TCRdb's table is partial and in-frame only. This table has about 200,000 clones, 70% to 90% appearing once. Germline values: CDR1 SEHNR, CDR2 FQNEAQ (reference sequence). The CDR3 contains 17 residues. Trimming took 0 bases from V and 0 from J; bases not matched to a gene: 4. The V gene is TRBV7-9, the J gene TRBJ1-4; 7 nucleotides line up with TRBD1. The receptor was derived from a woman aged 45-60 years with acute or convalescent COVID-19. The material sequenced was peripheral blood. The CDR3 region has the DNA TGTGCCAGCAGCTTAGCCGGGACAGCAGCAACTAATGAAAAACTGTTTTTT. Protein product: CASSLAGTAATNEKLFF.